This entry lists 26 T cell receptor beta chains sequenced from one sample in a study of T cell repertoires in cytomegalovirus infection. In TCRdb, the reads were re-called with MiXCR into one record per CDR3 protein. The table includes about 740,000 distinct CDR3 sequences, about 40% detected once. The specimen was PBMCs. These TCRs come from a human donor in good health (CMV status not recorded). Some clones in this sample may be carry-over from other donors' samples.

This clonotype has only a few counts. J is TRBJ2-7 and V is TRBV7-6; 7 bases map to TRBD2. The germline CDR1 and CDR2 sequences are SGHVS and FNYEAQ. V dropped 5 bases and J dropped 5; count of bases not matched to a gene: 6. The CDR3 consists of 13 residues. This CDR3 is CASSPGLVHEQYF. In nucleotides, the CDR3 is TGTGCCAGCAGCCCTGGACTAGTCCACGAGCAGTACTTC.

This clonotype turned up a few times. This chain uses TRBV7-9 with TRBJ1-6, with D hard to call. Trimming took 5 bases from V and 10 from J, leaving 12 bases between them. The germline V gene encodes CDR1 SEHNR and CDR2 FQNEAQ (reference sequence). The CDR3 spans 13 residues. The CDR3: CASSLGRGSPLHF. In nucleotides, the CDR3 is TGTGCCAGCAGCCTCGGACGCGGCTCACCCCTCCACTTT.

As to this clonotype: The CDR3 does not close with the conserved phenylalanine or tryptophan, likely indicating a read error. The DNA is left out, because the CDR3 cannot be placed on it with certainty; the CDR3 is given as TCRdb lists it. The CDR3 region is CASSLAGGESYGYTL. The V call is TRBV7-6, the J call TRBJ1-2; no DNA check was done on the table's D call, TRBD1. The CDR3 spans 15 residues, counting both ends. Germline CDR1 is SGHVS and CDR2 is FNYEAQ.

J is TRBJ1-2 and V is TRBV12-3 or TRBV12-4, with no clear D. This CDR3 has 15 residues. Trimming pared 3 bases from V and 1 base from J, leaving 12 bases between. CDR3 nucleotide sequence: TGTGCCAGCAGTTTTCGGGGAGAGGGTAACTATGGCTACACCTTC. Residues: CASSFRGEGNYGYTF.

The rearrangement uses TRBV15 and TRBJ2-5; TRBD1 might be the D (5 bases). The V end was cut by 4 bases, the J end by 3 bases, with 9 bases between. Germline values: CDR1 LNHNV, CDR2 YYDKDF (reference sequence). The CDR3 consists of 13 residues. DNA for the CDR3: TGTGCCACCAGCAAGCACAGGAAAGAGACCCAGTACTTC. Its translation: CATSKHRKETQYF.

The table lists this clonotype with a few counts. The genes are TRBV7-2 and TRBJ1-1; no firm D call. This CDR3 spans 15 amino acids. Germline V gene sequence: CDR1 SGHTA, CDR2 FQGNSA. The V gene lost 0 bases and the J gene lost 0 bases, with 8 bases spanning the gap. DNA for the CDR3: TGTGCCAGCAGCTTAGCGCAGAACCTGAACACTGAAGCTTTCTTT. This encodes CASSLAQNLNTEAFF.

The rearrangement links TRBV29-1 to TRBJ2-7; either TRBD1 or TRBD2 may supply D (6 bases each). The CDR3 loop spans 14 amino acids. The ends were cut back, 3 bases at V and 0 bases at J, with 12 bases in the middle. Germline lookup yields CDR1 SQVTM and CDR2 ANQGSEA. The DNA for the CDR3 is TGCAGCGTTGAGGAGGGGGGCGGCTCCTACGAGCAGTACTTC. Amino acid sequence: CSVEEGGGSYEQYF.

This clonotype has at least ten counts. This sequence joins TRBV7-6 and TRBJ1-5; D is possibly TRBD1 (6 bases). CDR1 SGHVS and CDR2 FNYEAQ come from the germline V gene. Trimming removed 5 bases from V and 7 bases from J, with 18 bases in between. CDR3 size: 15 residues. Here the CDR3 DNA reads TGTGCCAGCAGCCCCTGGGCAGGGGCGTCCCAGCCCCAGCATTTT. Protein sequence: CASSPWAGASQPQHF.

This chain uses TRBV11-2 with TRBJ1-1; 7 positions agree with TRBD1. CDR3 size: 14 residues. The V gene end was trimmed by 3 bases and the J gene end by 4 bases; junction bases not matched to a gene: 5. Germline V CDR1 and CDR2: SGHAT, FQNNGV. This CDR3 reads CASSFKQGSTEAFF. The CDR3 DNA reads TGTGCCAGCAGCTTCAAACAGGGGAGCACTGAAGCTTTCTTT.

The V call is TRBV3-1, the J call TRBJ2-7, with D possibly matching TRBD2 (5 bases). Per germline, CDR1 LGHDT and CDR2 YNNKEL (reference sequence). V lost 4 bases and J 3 bases, leaving 19 bases between the germline ends. The CDR3 is made up of 16 amino acids. For the CDR3, the DNA is TGTGCCAGCAGCCCCTTCGTTGGTCTGAGGGACTACGAGCAGTACTTC. The encoded protein is CASSPFVGLRDYEQYF.

The chain couples TRBV2 to TRBJ1-2, with 9 positions matching TRBD1. CDR3 length equals 14 residues. Germline lookup yields CDR1 SNHLY and CDR2 FYNNEI. V shed 11 bases and J 6 bases; nucleotides not matched to a gene: 13. CDR3 region: CAGSLIWTGDGYTF. For the CDR3, the DNA is TGTGCCGGGTCCCTCATCTGGACAGGGGATGGCTACACCTTC.

With respect to this clonotype: A read error may produce the germline difference seen at one junction end. V gene TRBV2 combines with J gene TRBJ2-3; D is undetermined. Germline loops: CDR1 SNHLY, CDR2 FYNNEI. The CDR3 contains 17 residues. This chain's CDR3 is CARAPSLGSVYTATQYF. The CDR3 DNA reads TGTGCCAGGGCCCCCTCCTTGGGCAGCGTTTACACAGCTACGCAGTATTTT.

This clonotype came up a few times. V gene TRBV4-1 combines with J gene TRBJ2-7; D possibly corresponds to TRBD2 (5 bases). Germline V gene data show CDR1 as MGHRA and CDR2 as YSYEKL. V was clipped by 6 bases and J by 2 bases, with 23 bases between them. The CDR3 is 17 amino acids. Here the CDR3 DNA reads TGCGCCAGCAGTCACCGGGGATCGGACCCTCTGCCCTACGAGCAGTACTTC. Translated, it gives CASSHRGSDPLPYEQYF.

On this clonotype: This may come from a read error, since a much larger clone is one base off. V gene TRBV7-2 combines with J gene TRBJ2-7; 7 nucleotides align to TRBD1. After removal of 2 bases from V and 7 bases from J, the junction contained 8 bases not matched to a gene. Germline assignment: CDR1 SGHTA and CDR2 FQGNSA. The CDR3 runs to 14 residues. The CDR3 region has the DNA TGTGCCAGCAGCTTATCGACAGGGATGTGGGAGCAGTACTTC. Its translation is CASSLSTGMWEQYF.

This clonotype was detected a few times. This sequence joins TRBV7-4 and TRBJ2-1, with 9 bases identical to TRBD1. CDR3 size: 15 residues. Germline trimming cut 4 bases from V and 5 bases from J; bases unmatched to any gene: 6. CDR1 and CDR2 from the germline V gene are SGHVT and SQSDAQ. As DNA, the CDR3 is TGTGCCAGCAGCTCCGGACAGGGGCCTAACAATGAGCAGTTCTTC. Protein product: CASSSGQGPNNEQFF.

The rearrangement uses TRBV3-1 and TRBJ1-6, with D perhaps TRBD1 (6 bases). The V end was cut by 3 bases, the J end by 8 bases, with 17 bases between. Germline CDR1 is LGHDT and CDR2 is YNNKEL (reference sequence). CDR3 size: 16 residues. CDR3 amino acids: CASSQGGGRGDSPLHF. The CDR3 nucleotides are TGTGCCAGCAGCCAGGGCGGAGGCAGGGGCGATTCACCCCTCCACTTT.

V and J are TRBV28 and TRBJ2-1, with D perhaps TRBD1 or TRBD2 (6 bases each). CDR1 is MDHEN, CDR2 SYDVKM, per germline. Trimming stripped 10 bases from V and 9 bases from J, with 16 bases between. The CDR3 totals 12 residues. CDR3 nucleotide sequence: TGTGCCATCCGGACAAGGGGGGTTGAGCAGTTCTTC. It yields the protein CAIRTRGVEQFF. The whole variable domain, filled in from reference TRBV28 and TRBJ2-1, reads DVKVTQSSRYLVKRTGEKVFLECVQDMDHENMFWYRQDPGLGLRLIYFSYDVKMKEKGDIPEGYSVSREKKERFSLILESASTNQTSMYLCAIRTRGVEQFFGPGTRLTVL.

The table lists this clonotype with a few counts. This rearrangement joins TRBV20-1 to TRBJ2-7; D uncertain. Looked up from germline, CDR1 is DFQATT and CDR2 is SNEGSKA (reference sequence). CDR3 length: 11 residues. V gave up 0 bases and J gave up 6 bases, with 6 bases separating them. In DNA, the CDR3 is TGCAGTGCTAGAGAGCTATTCGAGCAGTACTTC. Residues: CSARELFEQYF.

This sequence joins TRBV7-2 and TRBJ1-5; D is perhaps TRBD1 (5 bases). Germline V gene lookup returns CDR1 SGHTA and CDR2 FQGNSA. The length of the CDR3 is 16 residues. Trimming removed 4 bases at V and 4 bases at J, with 17 bases between. The CDR3 spells CASSSLKGRLNQPQHF. CDR3 nucleotides: TGTGCCAGCAGCTCCCTGAAGGGACGGCTAAATCAGCCCCAGCATTTT.

The chain carries TRBV10-3 and TRBJ1-6, with 8 bases that match TRBD1. J was trimmed by 6 bases and V by 5 bases; bases with no gene match: 6. The CDR3 runs 15 residues. Per the germline V gene, CDR1 is ENHRY and CDR2 is SYGVKD. The CDR3 spells CAISTRQGPNSPLHF. Written as DNA, the CDR3 is TGTGCCATCAGTACCAGACAGGGGCCTAATTCACCCCTCCACTTT.

This clonotype has more than one count but fewer than ten. The J gene is TRBJ2-3, the V gene TRBV5-5; D is ambiguous. The CDR3 extends over 15 amino acids. V was trimmed by 1 base and J by 0 bases, leaving 9 bases between them. Germline V gene sequence: CDR1 SGHKS, CDR2 YYEKEE (reference sequence). CDR3 sequence (DNA): TGTGCCAGCAGCTTGTTGGACGGTAGCACAGATACGCAGTATTTT. It encodes CASSLLDGSTDTQYF.

The gene calls are TRBV6-4 and TRBJ1-5; D uncertain. CDR3 size: 13 residues. Germline V gene sequence: CDR1 MRHNA, CDR2 SNTAGT. V dropped 0 bases and J dropped 4 bases, with 4 bases sitting between them. Here the CDR3 reads CASSDSTNQPQHF. The CDR3 DNA reads TGTGCCAGCAGTGACTCGACGAATCAGCCCCAGCATTTT.

This clonotype occurred a few times. The rearrangement uses TRBV4-1 and TRBJ2-7, with D possibly TRBD1 on 6 matching bases. This CDR3 contains 16 residues. Trimming shortened V by 3 bases and J by 0 bases, and 15 bases separated the two germline ends. CDR1 MGHRA and CDR2 YSYEKL come from the germline V gene. CDR3 in amino acids: CASSQPDRSSSYEQYF. CDR3 nucleotide sequence: TGCGCCAGCAGCCAGCCCGACAGGAGTAGCTCCTACGAGCAGTACTTC.

This sequence joins TRBV7-2 and TRBJ1-2, with D unresolved. Germline loops: CDR1 SGHTA, CDR2 FQGNSA. Trimming cost V 1 base and J 3 bases, with 9 bases left between them. The CDR3 covers 14 residues. CDR3 nucleotide sequence: TGTGCCAGCAGCTTAGGAGGGAGCCACTATGGCTACACCTTC. It is translated as CASSLGGSHYGYTF.

The sample holds a few counts of this clonotype. The chain links TRBV29-1 to TRBJ1-2; D is unresolved. Germline CDR1 SQVTM, CDR2 ANQGSEA. The CDR3 is made up of 15 amino acids. Trimming pared 0 bases from V and 3 bases from J, leaving 14 bases between. CDR3 sequence reads: CSVEEQPGEYYGYTF. CDR3 bases: TGCAGCGTTGAAGAACAACCGGGAGAATACTATGGCTACACCTTC.

This clonotype has only a few counts. The chain recombines TRBV2 with TRBJ2-2; maybe TRBD1 (6 bases). CDR1 and CDR2 from the germline V gene are SNHLY and FYNNEI. Trimming pared 4 bases from V and 6 bases from J, leaving 9 bases between. The CDR3 covers 13 residues. CDR3 loop: CASSGGRSGELFF. The CDR3 DNA reads as TGTGCCAGCAGTGGGGGGCGATCCGGGGAGCTGTTTTTT.